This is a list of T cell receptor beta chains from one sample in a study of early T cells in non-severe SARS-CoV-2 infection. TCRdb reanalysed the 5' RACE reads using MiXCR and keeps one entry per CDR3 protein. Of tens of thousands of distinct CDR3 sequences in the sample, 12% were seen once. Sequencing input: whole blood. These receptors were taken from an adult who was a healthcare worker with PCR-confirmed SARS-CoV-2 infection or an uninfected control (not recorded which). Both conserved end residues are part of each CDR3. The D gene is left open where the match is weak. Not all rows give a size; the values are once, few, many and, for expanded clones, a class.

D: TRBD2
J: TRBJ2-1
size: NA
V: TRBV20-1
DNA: TGCAGTGCTAGAGATCGGGCTAGCGGGAGTTCCTACAATGAGCAGTTCTTC
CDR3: CSARDRASGSSYNEQFF

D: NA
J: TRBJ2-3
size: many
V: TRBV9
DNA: TGTGCCAGCAGCGTAGATGCGGGCTACACAGATACGCAGTATTTT
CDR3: CASSVDAGYTDTQYF

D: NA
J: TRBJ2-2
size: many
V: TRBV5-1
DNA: TGCGCCAGCAGCTGGGGCTCTTACACCGGGGAGCTGTTTTTT
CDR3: CASSWGSYTGELFF

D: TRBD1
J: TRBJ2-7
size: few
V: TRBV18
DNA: TGTGCCAGCTCACTCTCAGGGGGAAGCTCCTACGAGCAGTACTTC
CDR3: CASSLSGGSSYEQYF

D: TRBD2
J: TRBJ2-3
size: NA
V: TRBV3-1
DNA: TGTGCCAGCAGCCAAGATCTAGTGCTAGCGGGACAGTACACAGATACGCAGTATTTT
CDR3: CASSQDLVLAGQYTDTQYF

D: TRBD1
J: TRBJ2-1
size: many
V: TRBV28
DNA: TGTGCCAGCAGTTTAGTAGAACGACAGGGGGCTCGCAATGAGCAGTTCTTC
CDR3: CASSLVERQGARNEQFF

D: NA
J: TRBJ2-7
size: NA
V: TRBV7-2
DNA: TGTGCCAGCAGCTCTGCCAATGATGGACCCTACGAGCAGTACTTC
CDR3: CASSSANDGPYEQYF

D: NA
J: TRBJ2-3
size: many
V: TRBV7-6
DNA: TGTGCCAGCAGCACGAACACAGATACGCAGTATTTT
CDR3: CASSTNTDTQYF

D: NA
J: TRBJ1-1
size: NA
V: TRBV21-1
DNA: TGTGCCAGCACAACACAGGGAGTGAACACTGAAGCTTTCTTT
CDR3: CASTTQGVNTEAFF

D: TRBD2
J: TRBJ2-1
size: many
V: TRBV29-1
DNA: TGCAGCGTTGCCGGGACTAGCGGGAGAAATGAGCAGTTCTTC
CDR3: CSVAGTSGRNEQFF

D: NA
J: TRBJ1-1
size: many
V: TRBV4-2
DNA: TGTGCCAGCAGCCAAGATGCAGCTGCAGAGGGGGTGAACACTGAAGCTTTCTTT
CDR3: CASSQDAAAEGVNTEAFF

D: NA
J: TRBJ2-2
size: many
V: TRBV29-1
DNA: TGCAGCGTTGAAGATCTACTTAACACCGGGGAGCTGTTTTTT
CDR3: CSVEDLLNTGELFF

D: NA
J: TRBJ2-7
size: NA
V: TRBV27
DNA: TGTGCCAGCAGTTCATCTTCCGGGGCGCAAGGCGAGCAGTACTTC
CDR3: CASSSSSGAQGEQYF

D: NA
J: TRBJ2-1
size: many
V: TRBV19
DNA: TGTGCCAGTAGTGGGATCGACCTGAGTCTTGTGCAGTTCTTC
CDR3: CASSGIDLSLVQFF

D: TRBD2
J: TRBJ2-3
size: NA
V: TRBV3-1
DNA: TGTGCCAGCAGCCAAGATACGGCGGGAGGGCCGGTAGATACGCAGTATTTT
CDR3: CASSQDTAGGPVDTQYF

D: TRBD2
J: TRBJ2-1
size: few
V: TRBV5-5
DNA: TGTGCCAGCAGCACCCGGATAGGGCTAGCGGGAGTAAATGAGCAGTTCTTC
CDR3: CASSTRIGLAGVNEQFF

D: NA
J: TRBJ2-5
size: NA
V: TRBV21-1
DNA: TGTGCCAGCAGCAAAATCCCGCGTGACAGGGACAAAGAGACCCAGTACTTC
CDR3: CASSKIPRDRDKETQYF

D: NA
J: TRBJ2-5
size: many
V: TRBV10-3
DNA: TGTGCCATCGGGACTGGGCAAGAGACCCAGTACTTC
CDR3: CAIGTGQETQYF

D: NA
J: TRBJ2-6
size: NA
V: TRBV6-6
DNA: TGTGCCAGCAGACGACAGGTTAAGGGCTCTGGGGCCAACGTCCTGACTTTC
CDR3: CASRRQVKGSGANVLTF

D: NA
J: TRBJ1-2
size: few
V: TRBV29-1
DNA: TGCAGCGTTGACCGGGGAGGGTATGGCTACACCTTC
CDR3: CSVDRGGYGYTF

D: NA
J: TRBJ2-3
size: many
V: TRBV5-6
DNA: TGTGCCAGCAGCTTGGCAACTCGCACAGATACGCAGTATTTT
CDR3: CASSLATRTDTQYF

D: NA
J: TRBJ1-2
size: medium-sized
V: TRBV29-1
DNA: TGCAGCGTCCCACAGCCCAGAGGCTACACCTTC
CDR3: CSVPQPRGYTF

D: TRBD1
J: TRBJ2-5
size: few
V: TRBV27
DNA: TGTGCCAGCAGTTTCACAGGGGACCAAGAGACCCAGTACTTC
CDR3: CASSFTGDQETQYF

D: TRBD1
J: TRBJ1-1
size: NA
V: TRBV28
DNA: TGTGCCAGCAGGACAGGGACGGTGAACACTGAAGCTTTCTTT
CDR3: CASRTGTVNTEAFF

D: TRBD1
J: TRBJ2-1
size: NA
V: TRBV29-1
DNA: TGCAGCGTTGACCGGGACAGGGTGAATGAGCAGTTCTTC
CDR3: CSVDRDRVNEQFF

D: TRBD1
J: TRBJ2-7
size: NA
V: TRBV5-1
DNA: TGCGCCAGCAGCTTGGCCGTAGGACAGGGGCCGGCGGGAGTCTCGTACGAGCAGTACTTC
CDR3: CASSLAVGQGPAGVSYEQYF

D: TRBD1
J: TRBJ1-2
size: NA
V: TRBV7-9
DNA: TGTGCCAGCAGCTCCGGGACAGGGGTCATTACTTATGGCTACACCTTC
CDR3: CASSSGTGVITYGYTF

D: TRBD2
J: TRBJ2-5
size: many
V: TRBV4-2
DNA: TGTGCCAGCAGCCGAGGGACTAGCGGGAGCGTGGAGACCCAGTACTTC
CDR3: CASSRGTSGSVETQYF

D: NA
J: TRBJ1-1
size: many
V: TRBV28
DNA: TGTGCCAGCAGAATACAGGGCCCACTTCAAGCTTTCTTT
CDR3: CASRIQGPLQAFF

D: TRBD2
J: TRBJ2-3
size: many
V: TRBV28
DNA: TGTGCCAGCAGTTCGGGACTAGCGGGATTTCGTACGCAGTATTTT
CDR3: CASSSGLAGFRTQYF

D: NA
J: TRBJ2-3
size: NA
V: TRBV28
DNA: TGTGCCAGCAGTTCCCACACAGATACGCAGTATTTT
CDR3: CASSSHTDTQYF

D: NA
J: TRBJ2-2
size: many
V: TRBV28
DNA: TGTGCCAGCCGCGGCACCTCGAACACCGGGGAGCTGTTTTTT
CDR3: CASRGTSNTGELFF

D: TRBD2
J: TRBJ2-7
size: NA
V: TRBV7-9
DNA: TGTGCCAGCAGCTTGAGGGGAGGGGCCTACGAGCAGTACTTC
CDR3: CASSLRGGAYEQYF

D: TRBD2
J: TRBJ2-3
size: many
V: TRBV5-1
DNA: TGCGCCAGCAGCTTGGCCTCAAGTACTAGCGGGAGTCCGTATACGCAGTATTTT
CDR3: CASSLASSTSGSPYTQYF

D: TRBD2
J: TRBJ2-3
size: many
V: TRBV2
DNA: TGTGCCAGCAGTCCTTGGACTAGCGGTGGGGATACGCAGTATTTT
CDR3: CASSPWTSGGDTQYF

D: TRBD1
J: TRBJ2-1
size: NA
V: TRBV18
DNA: TGTGCCAGCTCGCCCTCACAGGGGGCGGTGGATGAGCAGTTCTTC
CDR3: CASSPSQGAVDEQFF

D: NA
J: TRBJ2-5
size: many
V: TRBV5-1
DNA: TGCGCCAGCAGACTGCAGGGGTCCCAAGAGACCCAGTACTTC
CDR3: CASRLQGSQETQYF

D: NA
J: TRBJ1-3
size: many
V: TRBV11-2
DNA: TGTGCCAGCAGCCCCCTGGGCCATGGAAACACCATATATTTT
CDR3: CASSPLGHGNTIYF

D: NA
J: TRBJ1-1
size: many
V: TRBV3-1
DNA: TGTGCCAGCAGCCAGGGCCCAGGCACTGGCGAGGCTTTCTTT
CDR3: CASSQGPGTGEAFF

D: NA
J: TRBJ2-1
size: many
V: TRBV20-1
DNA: TGCAGTGCTAGCGGGAGAGGGAATGAGCAGTTCTTC
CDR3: CSASGRGNEQFF

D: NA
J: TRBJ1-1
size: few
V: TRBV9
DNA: TGTGCCAGCAGCGTAGCGGAGGGACCTGAAGCTTTCTTT
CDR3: CASSVAEGPEAFF

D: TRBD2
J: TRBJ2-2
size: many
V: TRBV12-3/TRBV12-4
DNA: TGTGCCAGCAGCTTCCTGGGGAGCGGGAGGCTGGGGGGGGAGCTGTTTTTT
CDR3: CASSFLGSGRLGGELFF

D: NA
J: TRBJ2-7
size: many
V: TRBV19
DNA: TGTGCCAGTAGCCTGACTAGTAGCAACGAGCAGTACTTC
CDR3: CASSLTSSNEQYF

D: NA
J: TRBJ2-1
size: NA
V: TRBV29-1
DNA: TGCAGCGTTGAGGGGTCGGTGGAGGATGAGCAGTTCTTC
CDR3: CSVEGSVEDEQFF

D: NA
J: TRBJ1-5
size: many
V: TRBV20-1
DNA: TGCAGTGCTAGAGATCGCCGCAGGGGCACACATCAGCCCCAGCATTTT
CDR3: CSARDRRRGTHQPQHF

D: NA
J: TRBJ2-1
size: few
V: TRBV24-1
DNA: TGTGCCACCAGTGAGCAGAGCTCCTACAATGAGCAGTTCTTC
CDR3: CATSEQSSYNEQFF

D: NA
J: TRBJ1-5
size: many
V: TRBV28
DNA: TGTGCCAGCAGCGGCGTCGGGACGCCCCGCCAGCCCCAGCATTTT
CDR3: CASSGVGTPRQPQHF

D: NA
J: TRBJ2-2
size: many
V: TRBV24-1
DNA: TGTGCCACCAGTGATTTGAGGGCAGGGGACTACGGGGAGCTGTTTTTT
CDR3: CATSDLRAGDYGELFF

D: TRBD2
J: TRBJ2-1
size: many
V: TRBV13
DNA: TGTGCCAGCAGCTTGACTAGCGGGAGTTTCAATGAGCAGTTCTTC
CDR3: CASSLTSGSFNEQFF

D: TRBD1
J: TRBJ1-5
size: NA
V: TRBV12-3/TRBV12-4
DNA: TGTGCCAGCAGTCCTCTCGGACAGGGGCATCAGCCCCAGCATTTT
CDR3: CASSPLGQGHQPQHF

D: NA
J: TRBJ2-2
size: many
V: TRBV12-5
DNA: TGTGCTAGTGCCCTGGGTAAAACCGGGGAGCTGTTTTTT
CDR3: CASALGKTGELFF

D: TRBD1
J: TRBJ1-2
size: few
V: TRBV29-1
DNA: TGCAGCGTGCCCGGGACAGCCTATGGCTACACCTTC
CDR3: CSVPGTAYGYTF

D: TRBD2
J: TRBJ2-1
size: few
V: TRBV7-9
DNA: TGTGCCAGCACCCTTCTAGCGGGAGTAAACAATGAGCAGTTCTTC
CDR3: CASTLLAGVNNEQFF

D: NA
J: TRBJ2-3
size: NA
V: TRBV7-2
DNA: TGTGCCAGCAGCTTAGAAGGGCCTAGCACAGATACGCAGTATTTT
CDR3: CASSLEGPSTDTQYF

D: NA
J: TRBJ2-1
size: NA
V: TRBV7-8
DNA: TGTGCCAGCAGCCGAGGACCTAACCCGACCAATGAGCAGTTCTTC
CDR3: CASSRGPNPTNEQFF

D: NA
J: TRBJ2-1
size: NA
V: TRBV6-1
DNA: TGTGCCGGCAGTGACAGCTACAATGAGCAGTTCTTC
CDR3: CAGSDSYNEQFF

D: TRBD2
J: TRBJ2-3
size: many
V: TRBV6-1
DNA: TGTGCCAGCAGTGACGGACTAGCCTCCTGGCAGTATTTT
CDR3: CASSDGLASWQYF

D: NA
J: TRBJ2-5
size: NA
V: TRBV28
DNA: TGTGCCAGCAACGGGGGACCGCGATATCAAGAGACCCAGTACTTC
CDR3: CASNGGPRYQETQYF

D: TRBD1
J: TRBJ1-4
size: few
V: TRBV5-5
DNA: TGTGCCAGCAGCCCTGGGACAGTGGGGGCTAATGAAAAACTGTTTTTT
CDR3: CASSPGTVGANEKLFF